This record looks at one TCR beta chain sequence and its context. The data belong to a study of PD-1 blockade in mismatch repair-deficient tumors. This CDR3 has 15 residues. Clones were sequenced by immunoSEQ multiplex PCR, and TCRdb holds only the in-frame ones, with some missing. This table has tens of thousands of clones, approximately 82% appearing once. The source is an adult with mismatch repair-deficient cancer. This chain uses TRBV21-1 with TRBJ1-5. TRBV21-1 is an annotated pseudogene. Sequenced here: peripheral blood, sampled 2 weeks after starting pembrolizumab. CDR3 region: CASSPTRGGNQPQHF. In DNA, the CDR3 is TGTGCCAGCAGCCCCACGAGGGGGGGCAATCAGCCCCAGCATTTT.